Presented here are 27 T cell receptor beta chains from one specimen sequenced in a study of control samples from healthy donors and cancer patients. Method: immunoSEQ multiplex PCR; TCRdb's copy keeps in-frame clones and lacks some. There are approximately 150,000 clones in the sample; 85% to 90% occur only once, and over 6.5% lies in the top ten. Sequenced input: PBMCs. The receptor set was obtained from a man aged 50-59 years with head and neck cancer.

The gene calls are TRBV27 and TRBJ2-3; D unclear. The germline gives CDR1 MNHEY, CDR2 SMNVEV (reference sequence). This CDR3 comprises 15 residues. Trimming shortened V by 4 bases and J by 4 bases, and 15 bases separated the two germline ends. For the CDR3, the DNA is TGTGCCAGCAGTTCGGACCTTGAATACGCAGATACGCAGTATTTT. Translation gives CASSSDLEYADTQYF.

V and J are TRBV7-2 and TRBJ2-3, with D unresolved. V lost 2 bases to trimming and J lost 3 bases, with 12 bases between them. This CDR3 has 15 residues. Germline values: CDR1 SGHTA, CDR2 FQGNSA. CDR3 residues: CASSLTVAATDTQYF. In DNA form, the CDR3 reads TGTGCCAGCAGCTTAACGGTAGCAGCGACAGATACGCAGTATTTT. The full variable domain, rest sourced from reference TRBV7-2 and TRBJ2-3, is GAGVSQSPSNKVTEKGKDVELRCDPISGHTALYWYRQSLGQGLEFLIYFQGNSAPDKSGLPSDRFSAERTGGSVSTLTIQRTQQEDSAVYLCASSLTVAATDTQYFGPGTRLTVL.

The chain carries TRBV4-1 and TRBJ2-1, with D perhaps TRBD2 (5 bases). Looked up from germline, CDR1 is MGHRA and CDR2 is YSYEKL. The CDR3 contains 12 residues. The V gene lost 4 bases and the J gene lost 7 bases, with 8 bases spanning the gap. CDR3 sequence reads: CASSLTGNEQFF. CDR3 DNA sequence: TGCGCCAGCAGCCTAACGGGGAATGAGCAGTTCTTC.

This sequence joins TRBV30 and TRBJ2-7, with D hard to call. Germline assignment: CDR1 GTSNPN and CDR2 SVGIG (reference sequence). Deletions cut 4 bases from V and 2 bases from J, with 6 bases between. This CDR3 contains 11 residues. CDR3: CAWTDTYEQYF. The CDR3, as DNA: TGTGCCTGGACAGACACCTACGAGCAGTACTTC.

The chain links TRBV5-1 to TRBJ2-1; D is perhaps TRBD1 or TRBD2 (5 bases each). V shed 6 bases and J shed 0 bases, with 7 bases lying between them. The CDR3 is made up of 13 amino acids. Germline CDR1 is SGHRS and CDR2 is YFSETQ. CDR3 loop: CASTGLSYNEQFF. CDR3 DNA: TGCGCCAGCACGGGGCTCTCCTACAATGAGCAGTTCTTC.

This chain joins TRBV28 and TRBJ1-2; D unresolved. Germline values: CDR1 MDHEN, CDR2 SYDVKM. Trimming pared 0 bases from V and 3 bases from J, leaving 17 bases between. This CDR3 comprises 17 residues. The CDR3 protein is CASSLWIVNGTYYGYTF. CDR3 DNA: TGTGCCAGCAGTTTATGGATTGTGAATGGAACCTACTATGGCTACACCTTC.

In this sample, this clone turned up once. The chain uses TRBV29-1 and TRBJ1-1, with D tentatively TRBD1 (6 bases). V shed 1 base and J shed 5 bases, with 23 bases lying between them. CDR1 SQVTM and CDR2 ANQGSEA come from the germline V gene. This CDR3 comprises 17 residues. The CDR3 coding sequence is TGCAGCGTTGAAGGGGCAGGGTTGAGGGGGTCAAGAACTGAAGCTTTCTTT. This sequence encodes CSVEGAGLRGSRTEAFF.

The chain has TRBV2 and TRBJ2-5; TRBD1 matches at 9 bases. With V trimmed by 6 bases and J by 2 bases, 13 bases remained unmatched. Germline-derived CDR1 and CDR2 are SNHLY and FYNNEI. CDR3 size: 17 residues. The CDR3, as DNA: TGTGCCAGCAGAGGGCCCGGGGACAGGGAGAGGCAAGAGACCCAGTACTTC. Translating it yields CASRGPGDRERQETQYF.

The genes are TRBV27 and TRBJ2-6, with 7 bases identical to TRBD1. V trimming: 5 bases; J trimming: 0 bases; junction bases outside the gene matches: 7. This CDR3 has 17 residues. Germline V gene data show CDR1 as MNHEY and CDR2 as SMNVEV (reference sequence). CDR3 nucleotides: TGTGCCAGCAGTGTTACAGGGGACCTCTCTGGGGCCAACGTCCTGACTTTC. Translated: CASSVTGDLSGANVLTF.

The chain joins TRBV3-1 (or the pseudogene TRBV3-2) to TRBJ2-3, with 10 bases aligning to TRBD2. The germline CDR1 and CDR2 sequences are LGHDT and YNNKEL (reference sequence). J lost 2 bases, V lost 0 bases, and 11 bases had no gene match. This CDR3 comprises 19 residues. The CDR3 sequence: CASSQDIYSGGRDTDTQYF. Here the CDR3 DNA reads TGTGCCAGCAGCCAAGATATTTATAGCGGGGGGCGGGACACAGATACGCAGTATTTT.

The genes are TRBV7-2 and TRBJ2-7; no reliable D call. Per germline, CDR1 SGHTA and CDR2 FQGNSA. The CDR3 runs 15 residues. V was cut by 4 bases and J by 6 bases, with 19 bases left in between. The CDR3 bases are TGTGCCAGCAGCTCTGACTCTCTCCCATTGGGCGAGCAGTACTTC. Translating gives CASSSDSLPLGEQYF.

This clone was observed a handful of times. The V and J genes are TRBV30 and TRBJ1-5, with 7 bases fitting TRBD1. Germline V gene sequence: CDR1 GTSNPN, CDR2 SVGIG (reference sequence). V lost 7 bases, J lost 5 bases, and 5 bases stayed unmatched. The CDR3 consists of 12 residues. In DNA, the CDR3 is TGTGCCTTTCGGACAGGAGATCAGCCCCAGCATTTT. It encodes CAFRTGDQPQHF.

This sequence joins TRBV29-1 and TRBJ2-5, with 9 positions matching TRBD1. With V trimmed by 3 bases and J by 5 bases, 7 bases remained unmatched. Germline V gene sequence: CDR1 SQVTM, CDR2 ANQGSEA. CDR3 length: 14 residues. In DNA, the CDR3 is TGCAGCGTTGATAACAGGGGGCGCCGTGAGACCCAGTACTTC. It yields the protein CSVDNRGRRETQYF.

This clone was counted between two and nine times. The chain has TRBV28 and TRBJ2-7; 9 bases line up with TRBD1. The J segment lost 1 base and the V segment lost 4 bases, leaving 2 bases of the junction unmatched. The CDR3 consists of 14 residues. Germline CDR1 and CDR2: MDHEN and SYDVKM. In DNA, the CDR3 is TGTGCCAGCAGTTCAGACAGGGGGTCCTACGAGCAGTACTTC. This gives the protein CASSSDRGSYEQYF.

The chain couples TRBV27 to TRBJ1-1; no clear D. The CDR3 has 13 amino acids. Looked up from germline, CDR1 is MNHEY and CDR2 is SMNVEV (reference sequence). V was trimmed by 6 bases and J by 1 base, leaving 9 bases between them. CDR3 sequence (DNA): TGTGCCAGCAGCTCCACACCGAACACTGAAGCTTTCTTT. This sequence encodes CASSSTPNTEAFF.

Only one count was recorded for this clone. The chain couples TRBV30 to TRBJ2-7; no definite D call. The length of the CDR3 is 13 residues. V was clipped by 0 bases and J by 4 bases, with 10 bases between them. The germline V gene encodes CDR1 GTSNPN and CDR2 SVGIG (reference sequence). The CDR3 bases are TGTGCCTGGAGTGTGTCGGGCGAATACGAGCAGTACTTC. Translation gives CAWSVSGEYEQYF.

This sequence joins TRBV5-1 and TRBJ2-5, with TRBD1 matching 9 bases. The trim removed 8 bases at V and 3 bases at J, leaving 5 bases unmatched. Germline CDR1 SGHRS, CDR2 YFSETQ. This CDR3 has 13 amino acids. The CDR3 coding sequence is TGCGCCAGAGATCGGGACAGGGAAGAGACCCAGTACTTC. Protein sequence: CARDRDREETQYF. Together with reference TRBV5-1 and TRBJ2-5, the CDR3 gives the full variable domain: KAGVTQTPRYLIKTRGQQVTLSCSPISGHRSVSWYQQTPGQGLQFLFEYFSETQRNKGNFPGRFSGRQFSNSRSEMNVSTLELGDSALYLCARDRDREETQYFGPGTRLLVL.

The chain couples TRBV5-1 to TRBJ1-5; D call uncertain. This CDR3 contains 14 residues. The germline V gene has CDR1 SGHRS and CDR2 YFSETQ. Trimming stripped 4 bases from V and 1 base from J, with 9 bases between. The CDR3 bases are TGCGCCAGCAGCGAGGGTGTGAGCAATCAGCCCCAGCATTTT. This sequence encodes CASSEGVSNQPQHF.

The rearrangement links TRBV10-1 to TRBJ2-3, with D perhaps TRBD1 or TRBD2 (5 bases each). The germline CDR1 and CDR2 sequences are WNHNN and SYGVQD (reference sequence). The V and J ends lost 5 bases and 0 bases respectively, with 18 bases between them. The CDR3 sequence is 17 residues long. CDR3 protein: CASSPGVGTSSTDTQYF. CDR3 DNA: TGCGCCAGCAGTCCAGGAGTGGGGACGAGCAGCACAGATACGCAGTATTTT.

This clone was counted only a few times. This rearrangement joins TRBV30 to TRBJ1-6, with 7 bases identical to TRBD1. The CDR3 totals 14 residues. Per germline, CDR1 GTSNPN and CDR2 SVGIG (reference sequence). The V segment lost 2 bases and the J segment 10 bases; nucleotides outside the gene matches: 8. CDR3 sequence: CAWSLKGGPSPLHF. CDR3 sequence (DNA): TGTGCCTGGAGTTTGAAAGGGGGCCCGTCACCCCTCCACTTT. The full variable domain, its missing parts supplied by reference TRBV30 and TRBJ1-6, is SQTIHQWPATLVQPVGSPLSLECTVEGTSNPNLYWYRQAAGRGLQLLFYSVGIGQISSEVPQNLSASRPQDRQFILSSKKLLLSDSGFYLCAWSLKGGPSPLHFGNGTRLTVT.

This chain uses TRBV11-1 with TRBJ2-1; no definite D call. CDR1 and CDR2 (germline): SGHAT, FQDESV (reference sequence). Trimming cost V 4 bases and J 0 bases, with 10 bases left between them. This CDR3 has 15 residues. CDR3 residues: CASSSDPSSYNEQFF. For the CDR3, the DNA is TGTGCCAGCAGCTCCGACCCGAGCTCCTACAATGAGCAGTTCTTC. The variable domain in full, with the rest retrieved from reference TRBV11-1 and TRBJ2-1, is EAEVAQSPRYKITEKSQAVAFWCDPISGHATLYWYRQILGQGPELLVQFQDESVVDDSQLPKDRFSAERLKGVDSTLKIQPAELGDSAMYLCASSSDPSSYNEQFFGPGTRLTVL.

This rearrangement joins TRBV11-3 to TRBJ2-7; the D gene is possibly TRBD1 (5 bases). Trimming pared 3 bases from V and 3 bases from J, leaving 15 bases between. The CDR3 sequence is 15 residues long. The V gene's germline CDR1 is SGHNT and CDR2 YENEEA. This chain's CDR3 is CASSLGADMGYEQYF. CDR3 nucleotides: TGTGCCAGCAGCTTGGGTGCGGACATGGGCTACGAGCAGTACTTC.

The chain is built from TRBV6-5 and TRBJ2-1; a weak D match, TRBD1 (5 bases). The length of the CDR3 is 14 residues. V shed 2 bases and J shed 1 base, with 6 bases lying between them. In germline, CDR1 is MNHEY, CDR2 SVGAGI. The CDR3 loop reads CASSYDSSYNEQFF. CDR3 in DNA: TGTGCCAGCAGTTACGACAGTTCCTACAATGAGCAGTTCTTC.

This chain joins TRBV6-6 and TRBJ2-3, with D possibly matching TRBD1 (5 bases). Looked up from germline, CDR1 is MNHNY and CDR2 is SVGAGI (reference sequence). V was clipped by 5 bases and J by 2 bases, with 17 bases between them. The CDR3 totals 16 residues. The CDR3 coding sequence is TGTGCCAGCAGTCCCTTTCCGACAGCGAACACAGATACGCAGTATTTT. It is translated as CASSPFPTANTDTQYF.

The rearrangement links TRBV5-6 to TRBJ2-3; tentatively, D is TRBD1 (5 bases). Germline V CDR1 and CDR2: SGHDT, YYEEEE. The CDR3 is 14 amino acids. With 1 base removed from V and 4 bases from J, the gap between germline ends came to 10 bases. CDR3 sequence reads: CASSLTQGADTQYF. The DNA for the CDR3 is TGTGCCAGCAGCTTGACCCAGGGTGCAGATACGCAGTATTTT.

The table lists this clone with a few counts. The rearrangement links TRBV21-1 to TRBJ1-6. TRBV21-1 is termed a pseudogene. The CDR3 extends over 12 amino acids. CDR3 DNA sequence: TGTGCCAGCAGCAAAAATAATTCACCCCTCCACTTT. It is translated as CASSKNNSPLHF.

The gene calls are TRBV21-1 and TRBJ2-7; the D segment call TRBD2 is taken from the table without a DNA check. TRBV21-1 is described as a pseudogene. The CDR3 sequence is 14 residues long. CDR3 amino acids: CAGLSGRAPYEQYF. In nucleotides, the CDR3 is TGTGCCGGCCTTAGCGGGAGGGCCCCGTACGAGCAGTACTTC.